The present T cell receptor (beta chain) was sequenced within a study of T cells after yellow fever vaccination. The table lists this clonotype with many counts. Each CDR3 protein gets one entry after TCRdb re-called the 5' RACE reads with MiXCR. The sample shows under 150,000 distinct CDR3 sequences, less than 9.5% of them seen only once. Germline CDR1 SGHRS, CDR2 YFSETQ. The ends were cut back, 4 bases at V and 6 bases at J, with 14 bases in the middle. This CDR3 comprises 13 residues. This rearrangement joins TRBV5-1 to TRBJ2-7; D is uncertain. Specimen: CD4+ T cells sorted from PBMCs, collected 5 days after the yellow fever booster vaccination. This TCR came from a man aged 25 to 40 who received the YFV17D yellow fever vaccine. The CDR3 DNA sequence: TGCGCCAGCAGCCCGCCACACGTCAGCGAGCAGTACTTC. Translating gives CASSPPHVSEQYF.